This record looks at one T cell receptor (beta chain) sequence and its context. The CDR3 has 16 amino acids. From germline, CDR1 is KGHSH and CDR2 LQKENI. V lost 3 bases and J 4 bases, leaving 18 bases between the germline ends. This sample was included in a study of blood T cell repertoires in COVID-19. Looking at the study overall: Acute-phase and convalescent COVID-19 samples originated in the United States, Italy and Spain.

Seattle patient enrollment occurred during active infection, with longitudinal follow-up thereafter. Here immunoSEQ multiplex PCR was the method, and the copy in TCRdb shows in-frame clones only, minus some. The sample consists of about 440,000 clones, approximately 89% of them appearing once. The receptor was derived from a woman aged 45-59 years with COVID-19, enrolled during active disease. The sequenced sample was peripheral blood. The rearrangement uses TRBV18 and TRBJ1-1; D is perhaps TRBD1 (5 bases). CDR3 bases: TGTGCCAGCTCACCTAATTCCGTGCAGGGTGGCACTGAAGCTTTCTTT. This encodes CASSPNSVQGGTEAFF.